The next 16 T cell receptor beta chains were all read from a single sample in a study of blood T cell repertoires in COVID-19. The assay was immunoSEQ multiplex PCR, and TCRdb's table has in-frame clones only and misses some. Of 300,000 to 400,000 clones in the sample, approximately 91% are singletons; the top ten hold 7% to 8%. The sample taken for sequencing was peripheral blood. All receptors come from a woman in her 70s with COVID-19, enrolled during active disease.

The V gene is TRBV28, the J gene TRBJ1-5; perhaps TRBD1 as D (5 bases). The CDR3 runs to 15 residues. The germline gives CDR1 MDHEN, CDR2 SYDVKM. V was clipped by 2 bases and J by 0 bases, with 8 bases between them. The CDR3 is CASSLNRYSNQPQHF. CDR3 bases: TGTGCCAGCAGTTTAAACAGGTATAGCAATCAGCCCCAGCATTTT. Full variable domain (outside the CDR3, taken from reference TRBV28 and TRBJ1-5): DVKVTQSSRYLVKRTGEKVFLECVQDMDHENMFWYRQDPGLGLRLIYFSYDVKMKEKGDIPEGYSVSREKKERFSLILESASTNQTSMYLCASSLNRYSNQPQHFGDGTRLSIL.

The CDR3 nucleotides read TGTGCCAGCAGTCAACCCGACAGGGCCCCCGGCACCGGGGAGCTGTTTTTT. It specifies CASSQPDRAPGTGELFF. The chain joins TRBV27 to TRBJ2-2; TRBD1 agrees at 7 bases. Germline assignment: CDR1 MNHEY and CDR2 SMNVEV (reference sequence). The V segment lost 5 bases and the J segment 4 bases; nucleotides outside the gene matches: 13. The CDR3 loop spans 17 amino acids.

This rearrangement joins TRBV5-4 to TRBJ2-5; 9 bases are shared with TRBD1. CDR3 length: 13 residues. From germline, CDR1 is SGHNT and CDR2 YYREEE (reference sequence). The trim removed 4 bases at V and 8 bases at J, leaving 6 bases unmatched. The CDR3 spells CASSTTGGETQYF. The DNA of the CDR3 is TGTGCCAGCAGCACGACAGGGGGGGAAACCCAGTACTTC. Looking up the rest from reference TRBV5-4 and TRBJ2-5 gives the full variable domain: ETGVTQSPTHLIKTRGQQVTLRCSSQSGHNTVSWYQQALGQGPQFIFQYYREEENGRGNFPPRFSGLQFPNYSSELNVNALELDDSALYLCASSTTGGETQYFGPGTRLLVL.

V and J are TRBV18 and TRBJ2-2; TRBD1 is a possible D gene (6 bases). Germline V gene data show CDR1 as KGHSH and CDR2 as LQKENI. The CDR3 has 17 residues. Trimming pared 3 bases from V and 5 bases from J, leaving 19 bases between. The CDR3 is CASSPYTVTGKTGELFF. Written as DNA, the CDR3 is TGTGCCAGCTCACCCTATACTGTCACAGGGAAGACCGGGGAGCTGTTTTTT.

The gene calls are TRBV13 and TRBJ1-3; TRBD1 is a possible D gene (6 bases). V lost 4 bases and J 1 base, leaving 14 bases between the germline ends. The CDR3 is 16 residues long. Germline loops: CDR1 PRHDT, CDR2 FYEKMQ (reference sequence). Written as DNA, the CDR3 is TGTGCCAGCAGCTCTCGACAGGCTCTTTCTGGAAACACCATATATTTT. It is translated as CASSSRQALSGNTIYF.

V and J are TRBV29-1 and TRBJ2-1, with no clear D. Per the germline V gene, CDR1 is SQVTM and CDR2 is ANQGSEA. The V end was cut by 6 bases, the J end by 8 bases, with 8 bases between. The CDR3 is 10 residues long. The DNA of the CDR3 is TGCAGCGTCGGGTTGTATGAGCAGTTCTTC. It is translated as CSVGLYEQFF.

The chain joins TRBV10-3 to TRBJ1-6, with D possibly matching TRBD1 (5 bases). In germline, CDR1 is ENHRY, CDR2 SYGVKD. The length of the CDR3 is 14 residues. V shed 4 bases and J shed 9 bases, with 13 bases lying between them. In DNA, the CDR3 is TGTGCCATCAGTGGAGGGGTGGGAGGTTCACCCCTCCACTTT. As protein: CAISGGVGGSPLHF.

The chain employs TRBV3-1 (or the pseudogene TRBV3-2) and TRBJ1-2; 12 bases align to TRBD1. Germline values: CDR1 LGHDT, CDR2 YNNKEL (reference sequence). The CDR3 has 18 amino acids. V gave up 5 bases and J gave up 7 bases; unmatched junction bases: 17. CDR3 protein: CASSSLKPGQGAGGGYTF. DNA of the CDR3: TGTGCCAGCAGCAGTCTGAAGCCGGGACAGGGGGCAGGTGGTGGCTACACCTTC.

V and J are TRBV28 and TRBJ1-5; no clear D gene. The CDR3 sequence is 12 residues long. V shed 9 bases and J shed 5 bases, with 11 bases lying between them. CDR1 is MDHEN and CDR2 is SYDVKM in the germline V gene. This chain's CDR3 is CARQKGDQPQHF. The CDR3 bases are TGTGCCAGGCAGAAAGGAGATCAGCCCCAGCATTTT.

This clone has just one count. The chain joins TRBV9 to TRBJ2-2; D perhaps matches TRBD1 (5 bases). Trimming left V 4 bases short and J 2 bases short, with 18 bases between. CDR1 and CDR2 from the germline V gene are SGDLS and YYNGEE. This CDR3 is 17 amino acids long. The CDR3 loop is CASSIPLRTLNTGELFF. The CDR3 DNA is TGTGCCAGCAGCATACCACTGAGGACACTTAACACCGGGGAGCTGTTTTTT.

The J gene is TRBJ2-1, the V gene TRBV4-3; maybe TRBD2 (6 bases). V was cut by 0 bases and J by 2 bases, with 23 bases left in between. The CDR3 is made up of 20 amino acids. Germline V gene data show CDR1 as LGHNA and CDR2 as YSLEER. The CDR3 DNA follows: TGCGCCAGCAGCCAAGATCAACTAGCAGTCCTAAGTGGGACCTACAATGAGCAGTTCTTC. Translated: CASSQDQLAVLSGTYNEQFF.

V gene TRBV14 combines with J gene TRBJ1-4; the D is unclear. The CDR3 consists of 16 residues. With 1 base removed from V and 5 bases from J, the gap between germline ends came to 14 bases. Germline CDR1 SGHDN, CDR2 FVKESK. The CDR3 sequence is CASSQVTNRLNEKLFF. CDR3 DNA sequence: TGTGCCAGCAGCCAAGTAACAAACAGATTAAATGAAAAACTGTTTTTT. The full variable domain, rest sourced from reference TRBV14 and TRBJ1-4, is EAGVTQFPSHSVIEKGQTVTLRCDPISGHDNLYWYRRVMGKEIKFLLHFVKESKQDESGMPNNRFLAERTGGTYSTLKVQPAELEDSGVYFCASSQVTNRLNEKLFFGSGTQLSVL.

The rearrangement uses TRBV9 and TRBJ2-7; weak D call: TRBD1 (6 bases). The V and J ends lost 4 bases and 1 base respectively, with 12 bases between them. CDR1 and CDR2 (germline): SGDLS, YYNGEE. The CDR3 consists of 14 residues. CDR3 sequence (DNA): TGTGCCAGCAGCTTTACAGGGTCTTCCTACGAGCAGTACTTC. Translating gives CASSFTGSSYEQYF. The full variable domain, rest sourced from reference TRBV9 and TRBJ2-7, is DSGVTQTPKHLITATGQRVTLRCSPRSGDLSVYWYQQSLDQGLQFLIQYYNGEERAKGNILERFSAQQFPDLHSELNLSSLELGDSALYFCASSFTGSSYEQYFGPGTRLTVT.

The chain uses TRBV28 and TRBJ2-2; 11 bases align to TRBD1. The CDR3 spans 14 residues. The ends lost 8 bases at V and 8 bases at J; junction bases unmatched: 7. Germline V CDR1 and CDR2: MDHEN, SYDVKM. For the CDR3, the DNA is TGTGCCAGCTCCGGACAGGGGGCGTTTGGGGAGCTGTTTTTT. Protein sequence: CASSGQGAFGELFF.

The V gene is TRBV9, the J gene TRBJ2-2, with D possibly matching TRBD1 (5 bases). Looked up from germline, CDR1 is SGDLS and CDR2 is YYNGEE. This CDR3 is 13 amino acids long. V lost 3 bases, J lost 6 bases, and 9 bases lay in between. The CDR3, as DNA: TGTGCCAGCAGCGACACAGGAGCCGGGGAGCTGTTTTTT. Amino acids: CASSDTGAGELFF. The variable domain in full, with the rest retrieved from reference TRBV9 and TRBJ2-2, is DSGVTQTPKHLITATGQRVTLRCSPRSGDLSVYWYQQSLDQGLQFLIQYYNGEERAKGNILERFSAQQFPDLHSELNLSSLELGDSALYFCASSDTGAGELFFGEGSRLTVL.

The chain is built from TRBV10-1 and TRBJ2-2, with 12 bases identical to TRBD2. The CDR3 length is 16 residues. Trimming at V came to 5 bases and at J to 0 bases, leaving 1 base not matched to a gene. The germline CDR1 and CDR2 sequences are WNHNN and SYGVQD (reference sequence). This CDR3 is CASSPSGGANTGELFF. The CDR3 DNA reads TGCGCCAGCAGTCCTAGCGGGGGGGCGAACACCGGGGAGCTGTTTTTT.